This T cell receptor (beta chain) came from a study of post-analysis software for immune sequencing data. Study-wide points: Controls showed lower frequencies than patients for 4 or 5 TRBV segments, and TRBV5-6, TRBV5-1 and TRBV20-1 were among these.

This clonotype occurred once. Its antigen is not identified. Researchers reported that TCR beta cDNA libraries carried unique molecular identifiers. Input amounts of 1 to 10 million T cells were used. These gave roughly 0.5 million cDNA molecules, so each molecule approximated one T cell. TCRdb passed the PCR reads through MiXCR, listing each CDR3 protein once. This table has about 560,000 distinct CDR3 sequences, 40% to 50% appearing once. CDR1 is SQVTM, CDR2 ANQGSEA, per germline. V dropped 8 bases and J dropped 7; count of bases not matched to a gene: 9. The CDR3 consists of 12 residues. The V gene is TRBV29-1, the J gene TRBJ1-2; 8 bases match TRBD1. This sequence was found in a girl aged 5-17 years with multiple sclerosis. Material for sequencing was blood. The CDR3: CSFSQGGGGYTF. The CDR3 nucleotides read TGCAGCTTCTCACAGGGGGGAGGTGGCTACACCTTC.